This T cell receptor beta chain came from a study of blood T cell repertoires in COVID-19. Overall study context: Whether acute or convalescent, the COVID-19 samples came from the United States, Italy and Spain. Sources were T cells, B-cell-depleted T cells, or PBMCs; the material itself was cDNA or gDNA.

As handled by the study authors: Reference gene primer amplification gave estimated nucleated cell counts. TCRdb keeps only in-frame clones here, not all; method: immunoSEQ multiplex PCR. V and J calls and clone size are those listed in that table; D and trimming were worked out from the DNA. The table lists approximately 100,000 clones, almost 90% of them singletons. The CDR3 spans 14 residues. V trimming: 8 bases; J trimming: 2 bases; junction bases outside the gene matches: 7. Looked up from germline, CDR1 is MNHEY and CDR2 is SVGAGI. This clone was observed once. V gene TRBV6-5 combines with J gene TRBJ2-5; the match to TRBD2 covers 8 bases. The sequenced material came from peripheral blood. The receptor was isolated from a human donor in a cohort sampled during active COVID-19. The CDR3: CASGLAGSQETQYF. CDR3 coding DNA: TGTGCCAGCGGCTTAGCGGGGTCACAAGAGACCCAGTACTTC.